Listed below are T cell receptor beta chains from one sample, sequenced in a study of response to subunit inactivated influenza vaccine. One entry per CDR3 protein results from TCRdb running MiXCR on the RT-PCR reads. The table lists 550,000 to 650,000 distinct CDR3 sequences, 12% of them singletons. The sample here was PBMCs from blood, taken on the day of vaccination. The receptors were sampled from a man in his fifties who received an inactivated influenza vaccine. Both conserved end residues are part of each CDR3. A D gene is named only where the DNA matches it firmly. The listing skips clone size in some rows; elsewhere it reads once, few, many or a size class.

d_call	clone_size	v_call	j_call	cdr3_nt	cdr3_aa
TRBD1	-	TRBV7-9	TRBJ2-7	TGTGCCAGCAGCCAGTTGGGACAGCGGACCTACGAGCAGTACTTC	CASSQLGQRTYEQYF
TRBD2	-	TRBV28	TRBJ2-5	TGTGCCAGCAGTTTACTAGCGGGATGGGGAGTAGAGACCCAGTACTTC	CASSLLAGWGVETQYF
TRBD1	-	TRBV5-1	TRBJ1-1	TGCGCCAGCACCCAGTTGGACAGGCGACCGAACACTGAAGCTTTCTTT	CASTQLDRRPNTEAFF
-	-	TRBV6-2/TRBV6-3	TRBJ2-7	TGTGCCAGCAGTTACTCTACCTACGAGCAGTACTTC	CASSYSTYEQYF
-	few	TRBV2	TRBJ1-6	TGTGCCAGCAGTGGGAATAATTCACCCCTCCACTTT	CASSGNNSPLHF
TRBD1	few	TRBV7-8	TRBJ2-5	TGTGCCAGCAGCTTGGGGACAGGGGGAATAGGTCAAGAGACCCAGTACTTC	CASSLGTGGIGQETQYF
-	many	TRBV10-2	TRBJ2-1	TGCGCCAGCAGCCGGGCCTCAAATGAGCAGTTCTTC	CASSRASNEQFF
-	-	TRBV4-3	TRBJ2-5	TGCGCCAGCAGCCAAGAGGGGGCAGGGAAGCAAGAGACCCAGTACTTC	CASSQEGAGKQETQYF
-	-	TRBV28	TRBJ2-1	TGTGCCAGCACGGACACTATTATCGATGAGCAGTTCTTC	CASTDTIIDEQFF
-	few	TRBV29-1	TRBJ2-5	TGCAGCGGAGGAGGGGCGGCGCGAGAGACCCAGTACTTC	CSGGGAARETQYF
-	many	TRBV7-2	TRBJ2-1	TGTGCCAGCAGCCCCCGCTCGGGGGATGAGCAGTTCTTC	CASSPRSGDEQFF
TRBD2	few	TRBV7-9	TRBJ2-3	TGTGCCAGCACCCCTAAGCGGGAGGGCCTAGATACGCAGTATTTT	CASTPKREGLDTQYF
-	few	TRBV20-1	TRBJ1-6	TGCAGTGCTCCCCAAACGGGGAATTCACCCCTCCACTTT	CSAPQTGNSPLHF
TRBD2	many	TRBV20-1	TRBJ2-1	TGCAGTGCTAGAGGGGGACTAGCGGGGGCCAATGAGCAGTTCTTC	CSARGGLAGANEQFF
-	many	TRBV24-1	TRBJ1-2	TGTGCCACCAGTGACTTTTATTACAGCTATGGCTACACCTTC	CATSDFYYSYGYTF
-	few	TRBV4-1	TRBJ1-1	TGCGCCAGCAGTAAAGGACAGAATTGGGGTGGGATTCTGAACACTGAAGCTTTCTTT	CASSKGQNWGGILNTEAFF
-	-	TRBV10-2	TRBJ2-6	TGCGCCAGCAGAGTAGTAGCGGACGGGGCCAACGTCCTGACTTTC	CASRVVADGANVLTF
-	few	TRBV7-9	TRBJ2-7	TGTGCCAGCAGCTCCAAAGACACCTACGAGCAGTACTTC	CASSSKDTYEQYF
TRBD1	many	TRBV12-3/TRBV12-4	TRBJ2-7	TGTGCCAGCAGTTCTCTCTATCCTGGACAGGGGGCGGGCGAGCAGTACTTC	CASSSLYPGQGAGEQYF
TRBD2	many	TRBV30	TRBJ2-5	TGTGCCTGGAGTGCCGGGACTAATCAGTACTTC	CAWSAGTNQYF
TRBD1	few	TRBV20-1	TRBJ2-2	TGCAGTGCTATCCGGACAGGGGGCCGAGAGACCGGGGAGCTGTTTTTT	CSAIRTGGRETGELFF
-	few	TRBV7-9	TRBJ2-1	TGTGCCAGCAGCTTAGCTGTTTCCAATGAGCAGTTCTTC	CASSLAVSNEQFF
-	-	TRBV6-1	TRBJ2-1	TGTGCCAGCAGGCAGGGGACGAAGAATGAGCAGTTCTTC	CASRQGTKNEQFF
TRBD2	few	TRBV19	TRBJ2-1	TGTGCCAGTAGTATAGTAAGGACTAGCGAGTACAATGAGCAGTTCTTC	CASSIVRTSEYNEQFF
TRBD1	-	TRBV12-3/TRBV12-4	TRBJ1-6	TGTGCCAGCAGACTAGGGGACAGTTCACCCCTCCACTTT	CASRLGDSSPLHF
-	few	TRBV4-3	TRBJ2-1	TGCGCCAGCAGCCGTGGACTGGGAATGGAGAATGAGCAGTTCTTC	CASSRGLGMENEQFF
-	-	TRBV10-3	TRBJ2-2	TGTGCCATCAGTGAAAATCAGGCGAACACCGGGGAGCTGTTTTTT	CAISENQANTGELFF
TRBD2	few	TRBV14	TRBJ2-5	TGTGCCAGCAGCCAAGATACAGCGGGAGGGTCCCCGCAACAGTACTTC	CASSQDTAGGSPQQYF
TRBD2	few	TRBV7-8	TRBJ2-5	TGTGCCAGCAGCTTAGGTCGTCTAGCGGGGTTTGAGACCCAGTACTTC	CASSLGRLAGFETQYF
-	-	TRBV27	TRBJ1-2	TGTGCCAGCAGTTTTCAGGGGTTCGATGGCTACACCTTC	CASSFQGFDGYTF
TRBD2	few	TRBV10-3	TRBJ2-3	TGTGCCATCAAGGGGCCGGGAGGGCCAATAAAAGATACGCAGTATTTT	CAIKGPGGPIKDTQYF
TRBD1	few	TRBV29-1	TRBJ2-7	TGCAGCGCCAACACGGGACAGGGGACCTACGAGCAGTACTTC	CSANTGQGTYEQYF
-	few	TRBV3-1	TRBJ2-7	TGTGCCAGCAGCCAACGGACGGGGAGGGAGCAGTACTTC	CASSQRTGREQYF
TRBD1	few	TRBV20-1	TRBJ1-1	TGCAGTGCCCCTGCCGGGACAGGACAAAACACTGAAGCTTTCTTT	CSAPAGTGQNTEAFF
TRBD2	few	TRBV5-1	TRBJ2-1	TGCGCCAGCAGCTTGGCGGGTAGCGGGGGGTTGAATGAGCAGTTCTTC	CASSLAGSGGLNEQFF
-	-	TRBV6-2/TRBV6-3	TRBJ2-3	TGTGCCAGCATGGAGACGTTGGGCACAGATACGCAGTATTTT	CASMETLGTDTQYF